This entry lists 3 T cell receptor beta chains sequenced from one sample in a study of blood T cell repertoires in COVID-19. Some clones are missing from TCRdb's copy, which holds only in-frame ones; the method was immunoSEQ multiplex PCR. This table has roughly 280,000 clones, around 90% appearing once. Sequenced sample: peripheral blood. These receptors originate from a woman between 50 and 59 years old who had recovered from COVID-19.

The J gene is TRBJ1-1, the V gene TRBV28, with 9 bases that match TRBD1. CDR3 length: 13 amino acids. CDR1 is MDHEN and CDR2 is SYDVKM in the germline V gene. V was clipped by 2 bases and J by 7 bases; unmatched bases: 2. The CDR3 loop reads CASSLGDRVEAFF. The CDR3 nucleotides read TGTGCCAGCAGTTTAGGGGACAGGGTTGAAGCTTTCTTT.

The rearrangement uses TRBV27 and TRBJ2-1, with TRBD2 matching 11 bases. The CDR3 length is 18 residues. Trimming removed 4 bases from V and 14 bases from J; junction bases left unmatched: 22. Germline V CDR1 and CDR2: MNHEY, SMNVEV (reference sequence). The CDR3 bases are TGTGCCAGCAGTTCGGCTAGCGGGAGGCCTAGCTCCTCCTCGGGTGAGTTCTTC. This sequence encodes CASSSASGRPSSSSGEFF.

The chain employs TRBV6-5 and TRBJ2-7, with D possibly matching TRBD2 (6 bases). V lost 3 bases to trimming and J lost 0 bases, with 12 bases between them. The CDR3 has 15 amino acids. Germline V lookup: CDR1 MNHEY, CDR2 SVGAGI. This CDR3 is CASSYTAGSSYEQYF. CDR3 in DNA: TGTGCCAGCAGTTATACGGCGGGGAGCTCCTACGAGCAGTACTTC.